The clone carrying this T cell receptor (beta chain) was seen only a few times. As yet, its antigen is unknown. This entry belongs to a study of post-analysis software for immune sequencing data. Study observations and caveats: Versus controls, multiple sclerosis patients showed significantly lower diversity (normalized Chao1). Patients carried 4 or 5 TRBV segments more frequently than controls did, and TRBV5-6, TRBV5-1 and TRBV20-1 were among them.

This CDR3 comprises 14 residues. V dropped 1 base and J dropped 7 bases, with 13 bases sitting between them. Germline CDR1 MGHRA, CDR2 YSYEKL. TCR beta cDNA libraries included unique molecular identifiers. Researchers reported 400,000 to 550,000 cDNA molecules coming from approximately 0.91 to 9.4 million T cells. TCRdb re-analysed the PCR reads in MiXCR, keeping a single row per CDR3 protein. The profile shows about 560,000 distinct CDR3 sequences, around 44% of them singletons. The chain carries TRBV4-1 and TRBJ1-2; D gene ambiguous. This receptor was identified in a girl aged 5-17 years with multiple sclerosis. The sample consisted of blood. DNA of the CDR3: TGCGCCAGCAGCCAAGTTGGAGGGTTCTCTGGCTACACCTTC. Its translation is CASSQVGGFSGYTF.